Below, one T cell receptor beta chain is given with its context. The data were taken from a study of Graves' ophthalmopathy and Graves' hyperthyroidism. Investigators amplified TCR beta CDR3 regions from RNA transcripts. RT-PCR in the first round used HTBI primers; a second-round multiplex PCR followed. TCRdb reprocessed the multiplex PCR reads with MiXCR, giving one entry per CDR3 protein. The table includes 260,000 or so distinct CDR3 sequences, around 45% detected once. The CDR3 is 12 residues long. Germline values: CDR1 KGHDR, CDR2 SFDVKD. The genes are TRBV24-1 and TRBJ1-5; tentatively, D is TRBD1 (6 bases). The receptor comes from an adult man with Graves' ophthalmopathy. Sample: peripheral blood. Here the CDR3 DNA reads TGTGCTGCTCCGGGGGCGAGTGGGGCCCAGCATTTT. This translates into CAAPGASGAQHF.